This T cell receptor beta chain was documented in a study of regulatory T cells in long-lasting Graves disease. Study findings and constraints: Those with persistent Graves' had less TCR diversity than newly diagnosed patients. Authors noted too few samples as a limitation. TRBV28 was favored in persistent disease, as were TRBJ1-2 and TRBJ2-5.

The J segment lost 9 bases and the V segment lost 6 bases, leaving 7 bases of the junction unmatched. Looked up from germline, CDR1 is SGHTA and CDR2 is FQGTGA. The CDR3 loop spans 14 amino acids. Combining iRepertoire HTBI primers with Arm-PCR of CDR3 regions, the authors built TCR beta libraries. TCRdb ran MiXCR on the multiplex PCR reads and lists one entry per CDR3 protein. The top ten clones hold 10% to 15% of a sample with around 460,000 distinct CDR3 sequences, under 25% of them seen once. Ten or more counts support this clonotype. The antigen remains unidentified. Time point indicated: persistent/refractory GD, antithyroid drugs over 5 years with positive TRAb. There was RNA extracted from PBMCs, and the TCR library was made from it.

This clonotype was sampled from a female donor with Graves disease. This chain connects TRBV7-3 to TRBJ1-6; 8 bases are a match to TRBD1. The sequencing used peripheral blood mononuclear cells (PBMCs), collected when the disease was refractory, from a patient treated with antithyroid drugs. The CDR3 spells CASSVTGGGSPLHF. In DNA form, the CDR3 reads TGTGCCAGCAGTGTTACAGGGGGTGGTTCACCCCTCCACTTT.